Listed below are T cell receptor beta chains from one sample, sequenced in a study of CD8+ T cells in alopecia areata. The table came from immunoSEQ multiplex PCR; TCRdb's copy has only in-frame clones and leaves some out. Of over 200,000 clones listed, approximately 52% are singletons. Sequencing used CD4+ T cells sorted from blood, obtained at week 0. The receptors shown here come from a human donor with alopecia areata. The CDR3 runs from the conserved cysteine through the conserved F or W. A D gene is named only where the DNA matches it firmly. Clone size is given for some rows only: seen once, a few or many times, or a class if the clone is expanded.

V gene	D gene	clone size	J gene	CDR3 DNA	CDR3 protein
TRBV5-6	TRBD1	.	TRBJ2-1	TGTGCCAGCAGGAGGACAGGGGGCGAGCACAATGAGCAGTTCTTC	CASRRTGGEHNEQFF
TRBV2	TRBD2	.	TRBJ2-1	TGTGCCAGCAGATCCTTTGGGCGGGGGGAGCAGTTCTTC	CASRSFGRGEQFF
TRBV9	.	.	TRBJ2-5	TGTGCCAGCAGCGTAGACACTTCGGAGACCCAGTACTTC	CASSVDTSETQYF
TRBV6-1	.	.	TRBJ2-7	TGTGCCAGCACGACTTACTACGAGCAGTACTTC	CASTTYYEQYF
TRBV7-9	.	few	TRBJ2-6	TGTGCCAGCAGCCCCATGACTGGGGCCAACGTCCTGACTTTC	CASSPMTGANVLTF
TRBV29-1	.	few	TRBJ2-6	TGCAGCGTGGGGGGCTTGTCTGGGGCCAACGTCCTGACTTTC	CSVGGLSGANVLTF
TRBV27	.	.	TRBJ2-3	TGTGCCAGCAGTGACCAGGGGGGGAGCACAGATACGCAGTATTTT	CASSDQGGSTDTQYF
TRBV30	.	once	TRBJ1-5	TGTGCCTGGAGTGCACAAACAGGGAGTCAGCCCCAGCATTTT	CAWSAQTGSQPQHF
TRBV30	.	few	TRBJ2-2	TGTGCCTGGACCTTAAACACCGGGGAGCTGTTTTTT	CAWTLNTGELFF
TRBV5-6	.	.	TRBJ2-1	TGTGCCAGCAGCCCGGGACTCCGAGGCCCCAATGAGCAGTTCTTC	CASSPGLRGPNEQFF
TRBV5-4	TRBD2	once	TRBJ2-1	TGTGCCAGCAGCCTAGGTGCGGGGGTCTCTTACAATGAGCAGTTCTTC	CASSLGAGVSYNEQFF
TRBV30	.	.	TRBJ1-5	TGTGCCTGGAGTGTAAAGGACAATCAGCCCCAGCATTTT	CAWSVKDNQPQHF
TRBV7-9	.	few	TRBJ2-1	TGTGCCAGCAGCTCAGCAGGTTTTGGTTTCAATGAGCAGTTCTTC	CASSSAGFGFNEQFF
TRBV11-2	TRBD1	once	TRBJ2-1	TGTGCCAGCAGTCGGAGACAGGGGATTGAGTTCAATGAGCAGTTCTTC	CASSRRQGIEFNEQFF
TRBV29-1	.	few	TRBJ2-5	TGCAGCGTCCGTAGCGGTTTCAACCAAGAGACCCAGTACTTC	CSVRSGFNQETQYF
TRBV9	.	few	TRBJ1-1	TGTGCCGCTGGCGTTCGGAAAACTGAAGCTTTCTTT	CAAGVRKTEAFF
TRBV6-5	.	few	TRBJ2-1	TGTGCCAGCAGACCAGCAGGGAGAGGGTTGAATGAGCAGTTCTTC	CASRPAGRGLNEQFF
TRBV2	TRBD1	few	TRBJ1-6	TGTGCCAGCAGTCGGGACAGGGCCAATTCACCCCTCCACTTT	CASSRDRANSPLHF
TRBV4-1	.	.	TRBJ1-6	TGCGCCAGCCAATACTACAATAATTCACCCCTCCACTTT	CASQYYNNSPLHF